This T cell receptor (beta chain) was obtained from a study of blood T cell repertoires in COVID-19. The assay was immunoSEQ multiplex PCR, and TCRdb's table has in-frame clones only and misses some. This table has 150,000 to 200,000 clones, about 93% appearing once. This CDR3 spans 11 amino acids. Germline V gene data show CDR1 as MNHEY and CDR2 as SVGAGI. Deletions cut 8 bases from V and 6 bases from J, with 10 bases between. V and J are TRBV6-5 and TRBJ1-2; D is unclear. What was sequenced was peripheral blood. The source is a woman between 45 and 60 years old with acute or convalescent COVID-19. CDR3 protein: CASVTVHGYTF. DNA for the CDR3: TGTGCCAGCGTAACAGTCCATGGCTACACCTTC.